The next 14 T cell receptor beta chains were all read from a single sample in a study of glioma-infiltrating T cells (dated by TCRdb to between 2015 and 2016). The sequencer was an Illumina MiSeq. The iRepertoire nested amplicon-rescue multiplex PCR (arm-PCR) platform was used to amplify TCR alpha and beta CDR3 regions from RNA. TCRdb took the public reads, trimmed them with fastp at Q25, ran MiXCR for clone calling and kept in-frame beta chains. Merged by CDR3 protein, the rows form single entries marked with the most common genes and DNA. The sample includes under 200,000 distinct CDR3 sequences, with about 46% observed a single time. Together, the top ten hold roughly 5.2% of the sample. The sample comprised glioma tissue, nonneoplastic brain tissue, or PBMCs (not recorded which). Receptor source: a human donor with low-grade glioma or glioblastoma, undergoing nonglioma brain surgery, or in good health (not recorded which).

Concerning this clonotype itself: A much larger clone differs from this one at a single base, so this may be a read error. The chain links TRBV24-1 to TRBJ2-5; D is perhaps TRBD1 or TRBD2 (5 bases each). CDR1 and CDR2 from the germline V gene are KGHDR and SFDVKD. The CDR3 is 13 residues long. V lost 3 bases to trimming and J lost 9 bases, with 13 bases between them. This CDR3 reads CATSDGRGASQYF. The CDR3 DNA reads TGTGCCACCAGTGATGGGAGAGGGGCGTCCCAGTACTTC.

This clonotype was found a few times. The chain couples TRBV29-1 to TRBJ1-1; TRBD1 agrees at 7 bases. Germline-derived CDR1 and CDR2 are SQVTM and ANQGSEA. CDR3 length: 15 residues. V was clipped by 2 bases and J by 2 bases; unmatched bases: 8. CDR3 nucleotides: TGCAGCGTTGAAAGTTCGGGACAGAAAAACACTGAAGCTTTCTTT. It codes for CSVESSGQKNTEAFF.

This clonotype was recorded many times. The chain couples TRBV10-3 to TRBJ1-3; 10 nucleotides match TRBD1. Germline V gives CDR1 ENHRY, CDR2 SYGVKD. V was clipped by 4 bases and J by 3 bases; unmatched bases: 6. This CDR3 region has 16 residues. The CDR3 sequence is CAISGGTGANGNTIYF. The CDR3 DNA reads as TGTGCCATCAGTGGGGGGACAGGGGCGAATGGAAACACCATATATTTT.

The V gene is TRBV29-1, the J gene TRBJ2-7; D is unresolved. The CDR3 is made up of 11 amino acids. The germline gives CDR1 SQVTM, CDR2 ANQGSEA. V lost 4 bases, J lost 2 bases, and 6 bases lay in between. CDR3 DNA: TGCAGCGTTGTCGAGGCCTACGAGCAGTACTTC. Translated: CSVVEAYEQYF.

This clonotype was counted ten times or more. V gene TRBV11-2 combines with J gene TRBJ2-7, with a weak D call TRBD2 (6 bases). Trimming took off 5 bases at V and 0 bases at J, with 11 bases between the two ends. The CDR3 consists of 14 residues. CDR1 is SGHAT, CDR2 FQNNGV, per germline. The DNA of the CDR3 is TGTGCCAGCAGCCCTAGCGCTAACTCCTACGAGCAGTACTTC. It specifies CASSPSANSYEQYF.

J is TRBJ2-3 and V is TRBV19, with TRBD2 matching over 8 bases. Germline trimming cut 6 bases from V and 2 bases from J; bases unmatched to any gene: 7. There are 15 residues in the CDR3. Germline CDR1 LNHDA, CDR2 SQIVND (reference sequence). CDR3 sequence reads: CASRRSGGYTDTQYF. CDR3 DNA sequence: TGTGCCAGTAGAAGGAGCGGGGGTTACACAGATACGCAGTATTTT.

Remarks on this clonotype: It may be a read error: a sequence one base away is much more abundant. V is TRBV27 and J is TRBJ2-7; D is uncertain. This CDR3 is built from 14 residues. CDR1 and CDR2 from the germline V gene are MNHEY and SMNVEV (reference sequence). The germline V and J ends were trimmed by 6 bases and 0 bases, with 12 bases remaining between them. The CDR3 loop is CASRGTPSSYEQYF. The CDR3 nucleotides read TGTGCCAGCAGAGGAACGCCTTCCTCCTACGAGCAGTACTTC.

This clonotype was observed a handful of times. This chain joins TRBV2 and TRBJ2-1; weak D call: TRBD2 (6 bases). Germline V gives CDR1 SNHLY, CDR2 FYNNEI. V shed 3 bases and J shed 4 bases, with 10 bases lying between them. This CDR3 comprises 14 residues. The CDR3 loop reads CASSDLAGYNEQFF. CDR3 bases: TGTGCCAGCAGTGACTTGGCGGGGTACAATGAGCAGTTCTTC.

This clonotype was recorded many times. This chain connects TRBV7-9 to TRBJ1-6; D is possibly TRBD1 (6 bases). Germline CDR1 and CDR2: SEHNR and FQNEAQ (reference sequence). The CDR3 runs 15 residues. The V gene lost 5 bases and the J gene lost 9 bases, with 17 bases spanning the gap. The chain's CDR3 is CASSLAGGGRSPLHF. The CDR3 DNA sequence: TGTGCCAGCAGCCTCGCGGGGGGCGGTCGTTCACCCCTCCACTTT.

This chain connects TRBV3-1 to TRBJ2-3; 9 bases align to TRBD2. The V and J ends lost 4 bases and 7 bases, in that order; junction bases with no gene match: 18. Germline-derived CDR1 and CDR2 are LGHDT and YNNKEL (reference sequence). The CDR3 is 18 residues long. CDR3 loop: CASSRSSSGRRSAHTQYF. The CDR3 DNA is TGTGCCAGCAGCCGGTCGAGTAGCGGGAGAAGGAGCGCACATACGCAGTATTTT.

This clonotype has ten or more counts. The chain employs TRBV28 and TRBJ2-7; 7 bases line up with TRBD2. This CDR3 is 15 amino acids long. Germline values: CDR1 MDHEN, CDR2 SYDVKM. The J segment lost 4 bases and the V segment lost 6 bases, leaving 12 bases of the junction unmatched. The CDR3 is CASRSTPERGYEQYF. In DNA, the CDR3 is TGTGCCAGCAGGTCTACCCCCGAGCGGGGATACGAGCAGTACTTC.

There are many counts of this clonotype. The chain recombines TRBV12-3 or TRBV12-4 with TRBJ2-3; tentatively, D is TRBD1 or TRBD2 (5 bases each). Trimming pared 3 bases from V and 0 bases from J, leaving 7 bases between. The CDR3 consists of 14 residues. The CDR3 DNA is TGTGCCAGCAGTTTGGGACGGAGCACAGATACGCAGTATTTT. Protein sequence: CASSLGRSTDTQYF.

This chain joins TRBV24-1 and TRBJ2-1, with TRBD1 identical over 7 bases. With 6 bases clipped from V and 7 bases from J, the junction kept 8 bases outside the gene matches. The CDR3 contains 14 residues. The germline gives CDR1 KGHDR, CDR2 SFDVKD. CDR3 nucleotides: TGTGCCACCAGTAACCCAGGGGGAAGGAATGAGCAGTTCTTC. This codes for CATSNPGGRNEQFF.

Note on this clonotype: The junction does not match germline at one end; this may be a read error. The CDR3 sequence: CASSRTVNKPQHF. CDR3 nucleotide sequence: TGTGCCAGCTCACGGACGGTCAATAAGCCCCAGCATTTT. V and J are TRBV4-2 and TRBJ1-5, with D uncertain. The CDR3 is made up of 13 amino acids. CDR1 LGHNA and CDR2 YNFKEQ come from the germline V gene.